A single sample gave rise to the 19 T cell receptor beta chains below, sequenced in a study of cytomegalovirus exposure and HLA in healthy donors. With 60 Vbeta and 13 Jbeta primers, the PCR was carried out. The protocol was immunoSEQ multiplex PCR, while the TCRdb copy is restricted to in-frame clones and leaves out a portion. The sample carries 100,000 to 150,000 clones, about 81% recorded once. Sequencing was carried out using PBMCs. The receptors stem from a man aged 35 to 55 in good health and CMV-seronegative.

V and J are TRBV10-2 and TRBJ1-1; the D gene is possibly TRBD1 (6 bases). Trimming cost V 5 bases and J 4 bases, with 11 bases left between them. CDR1 and CDR2 from the germline V gene are WSHSY and SAAADI. The CDR3 runs to 13 residues. CDR3 in amino acids: CASSYQGSTEAFF. In DNA, the CDR3 is TGCGCCAGCAGTTATCAGGGGAGCACTGAAGCTTTCTTT.

The V and J genes are TRBV6-1 and TRBJ2-7; TRBD2 agrees at 10 bases. The CDR3 loop spans 14 amino acids. The germline V gene has CDR1 MNHNS and CDR2 SASEGT. The junction had 3 bases not matched to a gene; V was cut back by 3 bases and J by 4 bases. CDR3 coding DNA: TGTGCCAGCAGTGATACTAGCGGGGATTACGAGCAGTACTTC. It is translated as CASSDTSGDYEQYF.

This clone was seen a handful of times. This sequence joins TRBV7-9 and TRBJ2-1; 10 bases are a match to TRBD2. V gave up 6 bases and J gave up 4 bases; unmatched junction bases: 6. Germline loops: CDR1 SEHNR, CDR2 FQNEAQ (reference sequence). The CDR3 is 15 amino acids. The DNA of the CDR3 is TGTGCCAGCAGTCTCCCTAGCGGGAGATACAATGAGCAGTTCTTC. As protein: CASSLPSGRYNEQFF.

The chain combines TRBV6-1 with TRBJ1-1; the match to TRBD1 covers 10 bases. Germline V CDR1 and CDR2: MNHNS, SASEGT. The CDR3 extends over 15 amino acids. V shed 6 bases, J shed 3 bases, and the junction held 7 bases outside the gene matches. The DNA of the CDR3 is TGTGCCAGCAGCCGACGGACAGGGGGGGACACTGAAGCTTTCTTT. Protein sequence: CASSRRTGGDTEAFF.

Turning to this clone: At one boundary the junction diverges from the germline segment, which might be a read error. The chain links TRBV5-1 to TRBJ2-6; maybe TRBD1 (5 bases). Germline CDR1 is SGHRS and CDR2 is YFSETQ. The CDR3 has 14 amino acids. CDR3: CASSQSSGANGLTF. The CDR3 bases are TGCGCCAGCAGCCAGAGCTCTGGGGCCAACGGCCTGACTTTC.

This rearrangement joins TRBV7-8 to TRBJ1-1; 8 bases are shared with TRBD1. Unmatched junction bases numbered 10, after V lost 5 bases and J lost 2 bases. The V gene's germline CDR1 is SGHVS and CDR2 FQNEAQ. The CDR3 is 16 amino acids. In DNA form, the CDR3 reads TGTGCCAGCAGCCGACAGGGGAACCCCTCCAACACTGAAGCTTTCTTT. It encodes CASSRQGNPSNTEAFF. Based on the CDR3 plus reference TRBV7-8 and TRBJ1-1, the full variable domain is GAGVSQSPRYKVAKRGQDVALRCDPISGHVSLFWYQQALGQGPEFLTYFQNEAQLDKSGLPSDRFFAERPEGSVSTLKIQRTQQEDSAVYLCASSRQGNPSNTEAFFGQGTRLTVV.

CDR3 nucleotides: TGTGCCACCAGCGGGGGGACCGACAGGGGAGGGGGGCAGCCCCAGCATTTT. Translated, it gives CATSGGTDRGGGQPQHF. The chain couples TRBV15 to TRBJ1-5; 8 bases align to TRBD1. CDR3 size: 17 residues. Trimming took 5 bases from V and 7 from J; bases not matched to a gene: 16. Per germline, CDR1 LNHNV and CDR2 YYDKDF (reference sequence). The full variable domain, with the rest looked up from reference TRBV15 and TRBJ1-5, is DAMVIQNPRYQVTQFGKPVTLSCSQTLNHNVMYWYQQKSSQAPKLLFHYYDKDFNNEADTPDNFQSRRPNTSFCFLDIRSPGLGDTAMYLCATSGGTDRGGGQPQHFGDGTRLSIL.

The count of this clone is one. One end of the junction varies from germline; a read error may be responsible. This rearrangement joins TRBV19 to TRBJ2-1; weak D call: TRBD2 (6 bases). The CDR3 length is 17 residues. Germline CDR1 reads LNHDA; CDR2 reads SQIVND (reference sequence). The CDR3 reads CTSSIVVWAGPGNEQFF. The CDR3 nucleotides read TGTACCAGTAGTATAGTAGTTTGGGCGGGACCGGGCAATGAGCAGTTCTTC.

The genes are TRBV28 and TRBJ2-7; D is unclear. The CDR3 covers 12 residues. Trimming took 5 bases from V and 6 from J, leaving 11 bases between them. From germline, CDR1 is MDHEN and CDR2 SYDVKM. Here the CDR3 DNA reads TGTGCCAGCAGTCCTGAGGTTGCCGAGCAGTACTTC. Protein product: CASSPEVAEQYF.

The V gene is TRBV19, the J gene TRBJ1-5; D unclear. Germline CDR1 and CDR2: LNHDA and SQIVND (reference sequence). V gave up 5 bases and J gave up 4 bases, with 9 bases separating them. The CDR3 is 13 residues long. The CDR3 bases are TGTGCCAGTAGTTGGGCCACGAATCAGCCCCAGCATTTT. Protein: CASSWATNQPQHF.

This chain connects TRBV6-5 to TRBJ2-6, with D perhaps TRBD1 (5 bases). Germline CDR1 reads MNHEY; CDR2 reads SVGAGI. Between the trimmed V and J ends, which lost 6 bases and 1 base, there was a span of 10 bases. The CDR3 consists of 15 residues. CDR3 nucleotide sequence: TGTGCCAGCAGAAAAGGGGAATCTGGGGCCAACGTCCTGACTTTC. It specifies CASRKGESGANVLTF.

V usage is TRBV30 and J usage is TRBJ1-1; no reliable D call. V was cut by 2 bases and J by 10 bases, with 11 bases left in between. The CDR3 extends over 11 amino acids. Looked up from germline, CDR1 is GTSNPN and CDR2 is SVGIG (reference sequence). In DNA, the CDR3 is TGTGCCTGGAGTCGGTCCCTAGGAGCTTTCTTT. Its translation is CAWSRSLGAFF. The whole variable domain, filled in from reference TRBV30 and TRBJ1-1, reads SQTIHQWPATLVQPVGSPLSLECTVEGTSNPNLYWYRQAAGRGLQLLFYSVGIGQISSEVPQNLSASRPQDRQFILSSKKLLLSDSGFYLCAWSRSLGAFFGQGTRLTVV.

This clone was observed once. The chain uses TRBV15 and TRBJ2-1, with a tentative D call TRBD1 (5 bases). Looked up from germline, CDR1 is LNHNV and CDR2 is YYDKDF (reference sequence). The V end was cut by 5 bases, the J end by 10 bases, with 18 bases between. The CDR3 spans 14 residues. The CDR3 bases are TGTGCCACCAGCGGGTGGGCAGGGCCAGGGGAGCAGTTCTTC. This codes for CATSGWAGPGEQFF.

This clone was recorded only once. The gene calls are TRBV7-2 and TRBJ2-3, with 7 bases identical to TRBD1. From germline, CDR1 is SGHTA and CDR2 FQGNSA. This CDR3 comprises 12 residues. V gave up 5 bases and J gave up 11 bases; unmatched junction bases: 7. The DNA of the CDR3 is TGTGCCAGCAGCCTAACAGGGGATTGGCAGTATTTT. This encodes CASSLTGDWQYF.

This clone was observed a handful of times. The chain is built from TRBV9 and TRBJ2-3; no definite D call. Trimming left V 0 bases short and J 3 bases short, with 11 bases between. This CDR3 has 15 residues. The germline CDR1 and CDR2 sequences are SGDLS and YYNGEE. The CDR3 nucleotides read TGTGCCAGCAGCGTAGGGCTTGGTACGACAGATACGCAGTATTTT. Its translation is CASSVGLGTTDTQYF.

V and J are TRBV6-1 and TRBJ1-1; no clear D gene. This CDR3 region has 13 residues. Per germline, CDR1 MNHNS and CDR2 SASEGT. Trimming left V 5 bases short and J 1 base short, with 8 bases between. Here the CDR3 reads CASSYTANTEAFF. The DNA for the CDR3 is TGTGCCAGCAGTTATACAGCGAACACTGAAGCTTTCTTT.

The chain couples TRBV5-1 to TRBJ2-2, with 9 bases lining up with TRBD1. Looked up from germline, CDR1 is SGHRS and CDR2 is YFSETQ. The CDR3 totals 15 residues. V was clipped by 4 bases and J by 4 bases; unmatched bases: 5. The CDR3 loop is CASSQDRGSTGELFF. CDR3 bases: TGCGCCAGCAGCCAGGACAGGGGAAGCACCGGGGAGCTGTTTTTT.

This chain connects TRBV30 to TRBJ1-2; 8 bases fit TRBD1. After removal of 5 bases from V and 4 bases from J, the junction contained 9 bases not matched to a gene. Germline V gene sequence: CDR1 GTSNPN, CDR2 SVGIG (reference sequence). This CDR3 comprises 14 residues. The CDR3 here is CAWAQGVRGYGYTF. In DNA, the CDR3 is TGTGCCTGGGCACAGGGGGTCAGGGGCTATGGCTACACCTTC.

The chain uses TRBV10-1 and TRBJ2-2, with D possibly TRBD2 on 8 matching bases. Trimming took off 3 bases at V and 1 base at J, with 21 bases between the two ends. The germline V gene has CDR1 WNHNN and CDR2 SYGVQD (reference sequence). This CDR3 spans 19 amino acids. The CDR3 sequence: CASSDLSGGAGVNTGELFF. DNA for the CDR3: TGCGCCAGCAGTGACCTCTCAGGGGGAGCGGGGGTGAACACCGGGGAGCTGTTTTTT.